Detailed here is one T cell receptor (beta chain). Germline assignment: CDR1 MNHEY and CDR2 SVGAGI. Trimming removed 6 bases from V and 2 bases from J; junction bases left unmatched: 3. The CDR3 has 13 amino acids. This sample stems from a study of blood T cell repertoires in COVID-19. For the study at large: Italy, Spain and the United States were the sources of the convalescent and acute COVID-19 samples.

Method: immunoSEQ multiplex PCR; TCRdb's copy keeps in-frame clones and lacks some. The table includes approximately 76,000 clones, around 85% detected once. This rearrangement joins TRBV6-5 to TRBJ1-2; TRBD1 matches 7 bases. This clonotype was obtained from a man older than 75 in a cohort sampled during active COVID-19. Sequenced sample: peripheral blood. The CDR3 loop is CASSRQGNYGYTF. CDR3 DNA: TGTGCCAGCAGCCGACAGGGAAACTATGGCTACACCTTC.